The following is a T cell receptor (beta chain) sequence with its context. Which antigen it targets is not known. Base qualities were left out, and no much larger clone turns up one base away. From cysteine to phenylalanine, the CDR3 is 14 amino acids long. This entry keeps only the CDR3 DNA: 42 bases, framed from base 1. CDR1 MGHDK and CDR2 SYGVNS were looked up in the germline V gene. Trimming removed 6 bases from V and 1 base from J, leaving 13 bases between the germline ends. The data stem from a study of radiotherapy plus CTLA-4 blockade in lung cancer listed by TCRdb under 2018. For the study in its entirety: Among enrolled patients, around 18% had an objective response and approximately 30% reached disease control.

The method was the immunoSEQ multiplex PCR assay. Entries here come from immuneACCESS through TCRdb and include only in-frame sequences with V and J called. Some clones fail to appear in such tables; in the studies checked, an unresolved V gene covers under half of the shortfall, and the cause of the remainder is unknown. The sample table records tens of thousands of clones; around 80% of these occur just once. The top ten constitute 10% of the sample. The study tested focal radiation therapy combined with CTLA-4 blockade (ipilimumab) in patients with chemo-refractory metastatic non-small-cell lung cancer. Findings and caveats that apply to the study as a whole: The strongest predictors of response, as reported, were early dynamic changes in blood T cell clones along with a rise in serum interferon-beta after radiation. After treatment with radiotherapy and ipilimumab, TCR clones that originated in tumors expanded in peripheral blood.

The sample was peripheral blood, taken from a patient treated with radiotherapy plus ipilimumab. The chain is made from TRBV25-1 and TRBJ2-7; the D region possibly corresponds to TRBD2 (5 bases align). This TCR was recovered from a human donor with non-small cell lung cancer who had a complete response to radiotherapy plus ipilimumab. The CDR3: CASSPEAISYEQYF. The bases are TGTGCCAGCAGCCCGGAGGCGATATCCTACGAGCAGTACTTC.